This paragraph reports one T cell receptor (beta chain). Its target is not known. This specimen comes from a study of T cell therapy after organ transplantation. Regarding the study as a whole: Endogenous clonotypes not in therapy products appeared after therapy alongside transferred ones.

Clones were sequenced by immunoSEQ multiplex PCR, and TCRdb holds only the in-frame ones, with some missing. The sample lists 15,000 to 20,000 clones; around 81% were seen once. As to time point: 4-8 weeks after completion of therapy. The clonotype comes from a human patient who had received a solid organ transplant and had CMV disease. Some of the T cells might come from the graft donor. This specimen was CD8+ T cells from blood, taken after autologous CMV-specific T cell therapy.

CDR3 bases: TGTGCCAGCAGCCCCGCCGGGAGCCTAGGACGAGAGACCCAGTACTTC. Translation: CASSPAGSLGRETQYF. This chain connects TRBV5-5 to TRBJ2-5, with a weak D call TRBD2 (6 bases). The CDR3 loop spans 16 amino acids. Germline V CDR1 and CDR2: SGHKS, YYEKEE (reference sequence). V lost 4 bases and J 4 bases, leaving 20 bases between the germline ends.